This record covers a single TCR beta chain. Its antigen is undetermined. One to two pinch biopsies were taken from the rectum during colonoscopy. The CDR3 totals 15 residues. V dropped 5 bases and J dropped 3; count of bases not matched to a gene: 8. Germline V gene sequence: CDR1 SGHTA, CDR2 FQGNSA. The data originate from a study of pediatric ulcerative colitis. Generated by immunoSEQ multiplex PCR, the TCRdb table keeps only in-frame clones and is missing some. Among around 34,000 clones listed, 81% were seen once. Broader study findings: Blood samples from a couple of patients yielded substantially fewer templates and were excluded from blood-rectal overlap analysis.

The origin of this receptor is a boy younger than 18 with mild ulcerative colitis. V gene TRBV7-2 combines with J gene TRBJ2-7; TRBD1 aligns across 9 bases. Sequencing used gut tissue. The CDR3 protein is CASSPRRQGDYEQYF. As DNA, the CDR3 is TGTGCCAGCAGCCCCCGACGACAGGGGGACTACGAGCAGTACTTC.